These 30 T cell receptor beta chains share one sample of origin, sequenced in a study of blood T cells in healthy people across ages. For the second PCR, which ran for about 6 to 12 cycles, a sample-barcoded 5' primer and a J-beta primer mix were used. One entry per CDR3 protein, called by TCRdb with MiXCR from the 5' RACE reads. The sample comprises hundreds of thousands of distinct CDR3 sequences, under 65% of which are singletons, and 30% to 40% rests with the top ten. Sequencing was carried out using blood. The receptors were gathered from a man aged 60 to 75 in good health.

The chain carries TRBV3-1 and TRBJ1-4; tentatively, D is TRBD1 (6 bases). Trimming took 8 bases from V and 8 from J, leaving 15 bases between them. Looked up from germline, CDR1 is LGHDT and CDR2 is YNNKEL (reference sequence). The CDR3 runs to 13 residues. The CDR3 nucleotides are TGTGCCAGCCGGGGGGCGTGGGAAGAAAAACTGTTTTTT. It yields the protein CASRGAWEEKLFF. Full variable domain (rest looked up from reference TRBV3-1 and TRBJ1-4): DTAVSQTPKYLVTQMGNDKSIKCEQNLGHDTMYWYKQDSKKFLKIMFSYNNKELIINETVPNRFSPKSPDKAHLNLHINSLELGDSAVYFCASRGAWEEKLFFGSGTQLSVL.

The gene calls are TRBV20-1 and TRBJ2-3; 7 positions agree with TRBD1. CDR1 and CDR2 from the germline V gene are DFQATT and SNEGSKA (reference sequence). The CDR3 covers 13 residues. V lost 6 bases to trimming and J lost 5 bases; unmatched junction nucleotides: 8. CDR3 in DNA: TGCAGTGCCCCCCGGGACAGACGAGATACGCAGTATTTT. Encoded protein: CSAPRDRRDTQYF.

CDR3 amino acids: CASRWTGGGQETQYF. The CDR3 DNA follows: TGTGCCAGCAGATGGACAGGGGGAGGGCAAGAGACCCAGTACTTC. The V gene is TRBV6-5, the J gene TRBJ2-5; 10 bases agree with TRBD1. The CDR3 totals 15 residues. In germline, CDR1 is MNHEY, CDR2 SVGAGI. J was trimmed by 2 bases and V by 6 bases; bases with no gene match: 6.

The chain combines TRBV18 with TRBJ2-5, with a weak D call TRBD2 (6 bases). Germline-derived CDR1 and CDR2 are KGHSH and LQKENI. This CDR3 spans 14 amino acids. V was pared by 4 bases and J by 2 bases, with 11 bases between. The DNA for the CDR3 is TGTGCCAGCTCACAGGCTAGCGAGCAAGAGACCCAGTACTTC. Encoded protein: CASSQASEQETQYF.

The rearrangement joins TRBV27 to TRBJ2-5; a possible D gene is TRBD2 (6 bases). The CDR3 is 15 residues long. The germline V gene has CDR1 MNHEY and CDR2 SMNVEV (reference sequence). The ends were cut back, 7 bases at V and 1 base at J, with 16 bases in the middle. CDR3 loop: CASKSQGLPQETQYF. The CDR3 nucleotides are TGTGCCAGCAAATCGCAGGGACTTCCCCAAGAGACCCAGTACTTC.

The chain's CDR3 is CSARDAQGGGYTF. The CDR3 DNA sequence: TGCAGTGCTAGAGATGCACAGGGGGGTGGCTACACCTTC. V and J are TRBV20-1 and TRBJ1-2, with 8 bases fitting TRBD1. Germline-derived CDR1 and CDR2 are DFQATT and SNEGSKA (reference sequence). The CDR3 sequence is 13 residues long. Trimming cost V 0 bases and J 7 bases; bases outside gene matches: 4.

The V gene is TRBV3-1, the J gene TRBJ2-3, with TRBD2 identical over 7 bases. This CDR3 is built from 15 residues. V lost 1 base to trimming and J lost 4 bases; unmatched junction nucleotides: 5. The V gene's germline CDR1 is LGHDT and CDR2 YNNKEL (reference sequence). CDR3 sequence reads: CASSQGPRGADTQYF. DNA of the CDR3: TGTGCCAGCAGCCAAGGCCCTCGGGGGGCAGATACGCAGTATTTT.

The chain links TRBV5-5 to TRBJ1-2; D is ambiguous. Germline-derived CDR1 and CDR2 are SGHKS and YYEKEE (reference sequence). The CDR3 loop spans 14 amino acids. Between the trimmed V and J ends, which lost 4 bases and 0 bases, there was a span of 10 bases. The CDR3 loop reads CASSVDGANYGYTF. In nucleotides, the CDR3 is TGTGCCAGCAGCGTAGACGGCGCTAACTATGGCTACACCTTC. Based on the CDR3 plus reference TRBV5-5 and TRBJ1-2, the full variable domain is DAGVTQSPTHLIKTRGQQVTLRCSPISGHKSVSWYQQVLGQGPQFIFQYYEKEERGRGNFPDRFSARQFPNYSSELNVNALLLGDSALYLCASSVDGANYGYTFGSGTRLTVV.

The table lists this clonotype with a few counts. For the CDR3, the DNA is TGCAGCGTTGAGAGGGGGAATGGCTACACCTTC. Its translation: CSVERGNGYTF. V gene TRBV29-1 combines with J gene TRBJ1-2; a weak D match, TRBD1 (6 bases). There are 11 residues in the CDR3. Trimming took off 3 bases at V and 6 bases at J, with 8 bases between the two ends. Germline V gives CDR1 SQVTM, CDR2 ANQGSEA.

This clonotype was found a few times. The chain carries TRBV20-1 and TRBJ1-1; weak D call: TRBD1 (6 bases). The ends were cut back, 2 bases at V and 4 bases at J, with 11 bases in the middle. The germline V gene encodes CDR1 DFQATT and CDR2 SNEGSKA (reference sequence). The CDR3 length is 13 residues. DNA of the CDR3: TGCAGTGCTAGATTGCAGGGGAGCACTGAAGCTTTCTTT. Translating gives CSARLQGSTEAFF.

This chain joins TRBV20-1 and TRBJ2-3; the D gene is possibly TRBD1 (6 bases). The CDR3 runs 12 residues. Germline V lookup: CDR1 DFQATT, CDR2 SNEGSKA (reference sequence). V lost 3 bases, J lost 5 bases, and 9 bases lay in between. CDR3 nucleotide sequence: TGCAGTGCTAGGACAGGACAAGATACGCAGTATTTT. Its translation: CSARTGQDTQYF.

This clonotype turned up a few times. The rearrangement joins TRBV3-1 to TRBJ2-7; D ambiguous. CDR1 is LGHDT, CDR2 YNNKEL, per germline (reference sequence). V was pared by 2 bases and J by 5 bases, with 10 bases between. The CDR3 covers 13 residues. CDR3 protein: CASSQSGSDEQYF. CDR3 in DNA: TGTGCCAGCAGCCAATCCGGGTCCGACGAGCAGTACTTC.

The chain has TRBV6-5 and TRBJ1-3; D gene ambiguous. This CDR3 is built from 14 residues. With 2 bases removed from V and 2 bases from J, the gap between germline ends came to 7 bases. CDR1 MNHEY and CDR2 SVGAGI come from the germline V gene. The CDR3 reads CASSYERAGNTIYF. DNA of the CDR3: TGTGCCAGCAGTTACGAGAGGGCTGGAAACACCATATATTTT.

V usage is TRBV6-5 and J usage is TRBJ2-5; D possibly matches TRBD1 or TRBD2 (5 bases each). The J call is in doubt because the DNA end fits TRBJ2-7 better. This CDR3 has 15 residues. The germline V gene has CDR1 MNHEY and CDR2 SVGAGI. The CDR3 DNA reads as TGTGCCAGCAGTCTCCGGGACGCCCTAGGCTACGAGCAGTACTTC. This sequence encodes CASSLRDALGYEQYF.

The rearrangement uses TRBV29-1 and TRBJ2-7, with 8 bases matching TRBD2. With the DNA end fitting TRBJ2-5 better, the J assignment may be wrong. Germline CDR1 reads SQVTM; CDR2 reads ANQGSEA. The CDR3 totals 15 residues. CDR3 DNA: TGCAGCGTTAACGTAGCGGGGATCGCCTCGGAGACCCAGTACTTC. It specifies CSVNVAGIASETQYF.

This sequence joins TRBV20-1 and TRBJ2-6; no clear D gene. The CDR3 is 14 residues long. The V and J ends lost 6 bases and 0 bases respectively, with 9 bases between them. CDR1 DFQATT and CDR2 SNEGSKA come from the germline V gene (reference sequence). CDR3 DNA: TGCAGTGCCGACCGCGTCTCTGGGGCCAACGTCCTGACTTTC. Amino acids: CSADRVSGANVLTF.

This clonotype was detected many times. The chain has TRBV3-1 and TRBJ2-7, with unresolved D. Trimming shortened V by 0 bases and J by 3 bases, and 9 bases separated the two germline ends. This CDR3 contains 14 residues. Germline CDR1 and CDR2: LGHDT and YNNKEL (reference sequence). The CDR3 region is CASSQDLLGYEQYF. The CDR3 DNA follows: TGTGCCAGCAGCCAAGATCTGTTGGGCTACGAGCAGTACTTC.

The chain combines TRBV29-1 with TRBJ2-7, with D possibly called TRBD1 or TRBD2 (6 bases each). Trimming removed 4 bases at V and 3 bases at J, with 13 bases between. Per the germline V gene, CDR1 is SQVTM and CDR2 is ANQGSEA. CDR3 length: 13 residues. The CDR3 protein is CSVGTETSYEQYF. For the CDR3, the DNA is TGCAGCGTTGGGACAGAGACTAGCTACGAGCAGTACTTC.

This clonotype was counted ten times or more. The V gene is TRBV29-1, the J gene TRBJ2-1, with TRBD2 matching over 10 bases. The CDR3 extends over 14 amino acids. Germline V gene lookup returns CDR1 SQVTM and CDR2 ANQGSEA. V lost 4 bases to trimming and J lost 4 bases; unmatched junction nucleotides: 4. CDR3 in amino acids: CSVGPSGGYNEQFF. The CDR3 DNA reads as TGCAGCGTTGGCCCTAGCGGGGGTTACAATGAGCAGTTCTTC.

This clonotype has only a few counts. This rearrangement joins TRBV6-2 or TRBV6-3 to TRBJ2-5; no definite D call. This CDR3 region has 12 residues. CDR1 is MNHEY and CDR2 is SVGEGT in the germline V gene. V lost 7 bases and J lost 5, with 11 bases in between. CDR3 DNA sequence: TGTGCCAGCACTCTACTGGGGGAGACCCAGTACTTC. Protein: CASTLLGETQYF.

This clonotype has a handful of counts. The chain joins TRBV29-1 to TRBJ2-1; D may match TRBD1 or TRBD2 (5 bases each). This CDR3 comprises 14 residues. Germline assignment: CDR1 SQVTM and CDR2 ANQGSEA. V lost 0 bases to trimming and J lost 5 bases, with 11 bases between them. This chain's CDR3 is CSVEDRDPNNEQFF. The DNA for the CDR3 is TGCAGCGTTGAAGACAGGGACCCAAACAATGAGCAGTTCTTC.

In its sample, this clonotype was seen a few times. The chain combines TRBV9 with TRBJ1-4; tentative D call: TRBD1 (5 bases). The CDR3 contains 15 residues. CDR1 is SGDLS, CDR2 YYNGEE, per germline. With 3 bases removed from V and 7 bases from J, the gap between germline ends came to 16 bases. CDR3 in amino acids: CASSGTTGGGEKLFF. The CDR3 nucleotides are TGTGCCAGCAGCGGTACCACAGGTGGGGGTGAAAAACTGTTTTTT.

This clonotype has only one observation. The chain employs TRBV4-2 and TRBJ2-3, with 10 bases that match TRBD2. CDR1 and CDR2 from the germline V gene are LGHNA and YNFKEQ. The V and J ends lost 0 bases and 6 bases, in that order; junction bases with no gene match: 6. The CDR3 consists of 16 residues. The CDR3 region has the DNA TGTGCCAGCAGCCAAGATATAGCGGGGGGAGTGGATACGCAGTATTTT. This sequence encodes CASSQDIAGGVDTQYF.

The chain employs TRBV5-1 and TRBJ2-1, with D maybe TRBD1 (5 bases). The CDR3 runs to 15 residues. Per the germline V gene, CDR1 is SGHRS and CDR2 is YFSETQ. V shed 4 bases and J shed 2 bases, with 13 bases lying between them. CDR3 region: CASSLGVDAYNEQFF. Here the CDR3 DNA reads TGCGCCAGCAGCCTAGGGGTTGACGCCTACAATGAGCAGTTCTTC. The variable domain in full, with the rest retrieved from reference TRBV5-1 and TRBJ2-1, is KAGVTQTPRYLIKTRGQQVTLSCSPISGHRSVSWYQQTPGQGLQFLFEYFSETQRNKGNFPGRFSGRQFSNSRSEMNVSTLELGDSALYLCASSLGVDAYNEQFFGPGTRLTVL.

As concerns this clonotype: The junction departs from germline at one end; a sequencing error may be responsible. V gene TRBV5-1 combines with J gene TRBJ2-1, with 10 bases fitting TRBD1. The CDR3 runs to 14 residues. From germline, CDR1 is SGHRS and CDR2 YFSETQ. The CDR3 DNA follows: TGCGCCAGCATCTTGGGACAGGGGAACAATGAGCAGTTCTTC. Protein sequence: CASILGQGNNEQFF.

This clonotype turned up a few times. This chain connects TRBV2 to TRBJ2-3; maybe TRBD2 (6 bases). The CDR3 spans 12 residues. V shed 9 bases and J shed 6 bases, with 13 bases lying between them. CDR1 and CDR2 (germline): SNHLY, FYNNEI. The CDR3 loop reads CASRDLGDTQYF. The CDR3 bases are TGTGCCAGTAGGGACTTAGGGGATACGCAGTATTTT.

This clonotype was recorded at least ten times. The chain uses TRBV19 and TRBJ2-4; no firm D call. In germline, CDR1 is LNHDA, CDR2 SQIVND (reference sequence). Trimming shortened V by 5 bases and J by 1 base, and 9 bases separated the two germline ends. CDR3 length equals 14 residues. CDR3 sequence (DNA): TGTGCCAGTAGTGGAGTCTGGGCCAAAAACATTCAGTACTTC. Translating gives CASSGVWAKNIQYF.

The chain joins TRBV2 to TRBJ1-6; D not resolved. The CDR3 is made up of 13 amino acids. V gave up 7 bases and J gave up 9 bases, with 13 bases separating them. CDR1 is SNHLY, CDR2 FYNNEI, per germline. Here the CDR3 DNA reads TGTGCCAGCACTGAGGCTCTATCTTCACCCCTCCACTTT. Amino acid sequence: CASTEALSSPLHF.

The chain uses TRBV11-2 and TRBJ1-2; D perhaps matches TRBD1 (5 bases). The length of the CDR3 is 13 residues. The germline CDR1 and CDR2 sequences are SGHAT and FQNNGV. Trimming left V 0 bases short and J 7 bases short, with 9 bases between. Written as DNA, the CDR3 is TGTGCCAGCAGCTTAGACGGGGCCAGTGGCTACACCTTC. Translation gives CASSLDGASGYTF.

The CDR3 region is CASSQGPVSDTQYF. The CDR3, as DNA: TGCGCCAGCAGCCAAGGGCCGGTTTCGGATACGCAGTATTTT. The chain combines TRBV4-1 with TRBJ2-3, with D uncertain. V lost 1 base and J lost 6, with 11 bases in between. Germline CDR1 MGHRA, CDR2 YSYEKL. CDR3 length: 14 amino acids.